The next 6 T cell receptor beta chains were all read from a single sample in a study of response to subunit inactivated influenza vaccine. TCRdb re-called the RT-PCR reads through MiXCR, storing one row per CDR3 protein. The table has around 190,000 distinct CDR3 sequences, about 9% seen once. The sample here was non-naive T cells sorted from PBMCs, taken on the day of vaccination. The receptor source for this set is a man between 50 and 59 years old who received an inactivated influenza vaccine.

This clonotype has ten or more counts. J is TRBJ1-1 and V is TRBV5-1, with D possibly TRBD1 on 6 matching bases. This CDR3 has 16 amino acids. Germline values: CDR1 SGHRS, CDR2 YFSETQ. V shed 3 bases and J shed 11 bases, with 26 bases lying between them. The CDR3 nucleotides read TGCGCCAGCAGCTCCAGCGGAAGGCGGGACAACCCGGGCGCTTTCTTT. Protein sequence: CASSSSGRRDNPGAFF.

This clonotype was seen ten or more times. V is TRBV10-3 and J is TRBJ1-4, with D possibly TRBD1 on 6 matching bases. The V end was cut by 5 bases, the J end by 5 bases, with 12 bases between. The CDR3 runs 14 residues. Germline V gives CDR1 ENHRY, CDR2 SYGVKD. CDR3 nucleotide sequence: TGTGCCATCAGTAAACAGGGAATGAATGAAAAACTGTTTTTT. It specifies CAISKQGMNEKLFF.

This chain connects TRBV12-3 or TRBV12-4 to TRBJ1-2; 7 nucleotides align to TRBD1. The CDR3 runs 13 residues. V was pared by 3 bases and J by 8 bases, with 6 bases of the junction left unmatched. In nucleotides, the CDR3 is TGTGCCAGCAGTTTGGGGACAGCGGGAGGCTACACCTTC. It specifies CASSLGTAGGYTF.

This clonotype was counted many times. The chain links TRBV5-6 to TRBJ1-2; no clear D gene. Trimming left V 4 bases short and J 1 base short, with 14 bases between. CDR3 size: 15 residues. The germline gives CDR1 SGHDT, CDR2 YYEEEE. CDR3 DNA sequence: TGTGCCAGCAGCACCGGACCGAACAATAACTATGGCTACACCTTC. As protein: CASSTGPNNNYGYTF. The full variable domain, completed using reference TRBV5-6 and TRBJ1-2, is DAGVTQSPTHLIKTRGQQVTLRCSPKSGHDTVSWYQQALGQGPQFIFQYYEEEERQRGNFPDRFSGHQFPNYSSELNVNALLLGDSALYLCASSTGPNNNYGYTFGSGTRLTVV.

This clonotype occurred a few times. The chain joins TRBV3-1 to TRBJ2-3; D may be TRBD2 (6 bases). The CDR3 extends over 15 amino acids. Germline loops: CDR1 LGHDT, CDR2 YNNKEL (reference sequence). V lost 3 bases, J lost 8 bases, and 18 bases lay in between. The CDR3 DNA reads as TGTGCCAGCAGCCATACGGGGGTTCTTGTGAGTACGCAGTATTTT. Its protein is CASSHTGVLVSTQYF.

This clonotype was counted between two and nine times. This sequence joins TRBV12-3 or TRBV12-4 and TRBJ1-5; 8 bases match TRBD1. With V trimmed by 4 bases and J by 1 base, 6 bases remained unmatched. This CDR3 region has 16 residues. CDR3 DNA: TGTGCCAGCAGTTCCCAGCGGACAGGGAGCAATCAGCCCCAGCATTTT. Encoded protein: CASSSQRTGSNQPQHF.